Here is one TCR beta chain with its context. What it binds is not known. This entry is derived from a study of beta chain features in type 1 diabetes. Overall study findings and caveats: For type 1 diabetes patients, VDJ junctions showed fewer insertions and more deletions. A PCR bias possibly favoring shorter templates would apply equally to patients and controls. Moderate but significant shortening of TCRB CDR3s was recorded in all four CD4+ subsets from Type 1 diabetes patients. Naive, central memory and regulatory TCRB repertoires appeared more similar among patients than healthy donors.

Investigators reverse transcribed all isolated RNA, so they sequenced expressed TCRB transcripts. For naive, central memory and regulatory T cell samples, reads averaged around 3.6 million. Here immunoSEQ multiplex PCR was the method, and the copy in TCRdb shows in-frame clones only, minus some. The sample holds about 180,000 clones, about 8% seen once. Sample: central memory CD4+ T cells from blood. The sequence derives from a middle-aged woman with type 1 diabetes.

CDR3 sequence (DNA): TGTGCCAGCAGTTTTGGTGGGAGTTCGGTCGACTATGGCTACACCTTC. It specifies CASSFGGSSVDYGYTF. The chain couples TRBV28 to TRBJ1-2; D gene ambiguous. The CDR3 is made up of 16 amino acids. Germline loops: CDR1 MDHEN, CDR2 SYDVKM. The V gene lost 3 bases and the J gene lost 3 bases, with 17 bases spanning the gap.